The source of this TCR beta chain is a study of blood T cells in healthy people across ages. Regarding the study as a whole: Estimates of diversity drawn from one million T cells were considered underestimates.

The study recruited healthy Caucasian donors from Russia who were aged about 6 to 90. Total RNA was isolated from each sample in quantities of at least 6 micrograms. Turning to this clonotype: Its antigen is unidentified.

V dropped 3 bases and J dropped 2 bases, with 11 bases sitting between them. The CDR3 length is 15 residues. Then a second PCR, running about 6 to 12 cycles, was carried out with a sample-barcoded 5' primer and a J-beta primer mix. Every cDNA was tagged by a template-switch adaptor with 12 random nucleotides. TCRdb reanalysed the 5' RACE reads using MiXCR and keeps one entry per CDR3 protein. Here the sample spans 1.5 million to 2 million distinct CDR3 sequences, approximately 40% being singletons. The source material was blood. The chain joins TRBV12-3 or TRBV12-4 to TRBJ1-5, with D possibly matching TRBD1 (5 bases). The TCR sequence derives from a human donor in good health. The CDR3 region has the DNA TGTGCCAGCAGTTTCATGGGGGTTGGCAATCAGCCCCAGCATTTT. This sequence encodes CASSFMGVGNQPQHF.